These T cell receptor beta chains were read from a single sample in a study of patients and donors after allogeneic stem cell transplantation. Each CDR3 protein is one row after TCRdb ran MiXCR on the RT-PCR reads. The data show about a million distinct CDR3 sequences, with over 15% seen just once and 5% to 6.5% held by the top ten. Sequenced material: blood, either unsorted or a sorted T cell fraction (not recorded which). These TCRs come from a human donor who was either an allogeneic HSCT recipient or a stem cell or donor lymphocyte infusion donor (not recorded which). It is not recorded whose cells these are; they may come from a transplant donor. CDR3s include the opening cysteine and the closing phenylalanine or tryptophan. A D gene is named only where the DNA matches it firmly. The size entry is marked missing in some rows and otherwise reads once, few, many or a size class.

v_gene	abundance	d_gene	j_gene	CDR3aa	CDR3nt
TRBV7-9	NA	NA	TRBJ2-3	CASSSISSSDTQYF	TGTGCCAGCAGCTCAATCTCTTCCTCAGATACGCAGTATTTT
TRBV6-1	few	NA	TRBJ2-6	CASSTGPPSGANVLTF	TGTGCCAGCAGTACAGGGCCCCCCTCGGGGGCCAACGTCCTGACTTTC
TRBV6-5	few	NA	TRBJ2-4	CASSSGEIAKNIQYF	TGTGCCAGCAGTTCAGGGGAAATAGCCAAAAACATTCAGTACTTC
TRBV5-5	few	NA	TRBJ1-2	CASSLGSGEIYGYTF	TGTGCCAGCAGCTTGGGGTCAGGGGAGATCTATGGCTACACCTTC
TRBV5-1	NA	TRBD1	TRBJ1-5	CASSLGSGQENQPQHF	TGCGCCAGCAGCTTGGGGTCCGGACAGGAGAATCAGCCCCAGCATTTT
TRBV12-3/TRBV12-4	few	NA	TRBJ1-5	CATKVGVHQPQHF	TGTGCCACCAAGGTGGGGGTACACCAGCCCCAGCATTTT
TRBV30	NA	TRBD1	TRBJ1-5	CAWSDRSRDRHNQPQHF	TGTGCCTGGAGTGACCGTTCCCGGGACAGACACAATCAGCCCCAGCATTTT
TRBV20-1	few	NA	TRBJ2-3	CSARDSGSSTDTQYF	TGCAGTGCCCGCGACTCGGGGAGTAGCACAGATACGCAGTATTTT
TRBV27	few	NA	TRBJ1-5	CASSLRDGSNQPQHF	TGTGCCAGCAGTTTGAGGGACGGTAGCAATCAGCCCCAGCATTTT
TRBV29-1	many	TRBD1	TRBJ1-1	CSVEIGGLAEAFF	TGCAGCGTTGAAATAGGGGGCCTGGCTGAAGCTTTCTTT